This T cell receptor (beta chain) was identified during a study of blood T cell repertoires in COVID-19. Study details: Samples came from the United States, Italy and Spain, spanning acute and convalescent COVID-19.

Followed longitudinally, the Seattle patients had been enrolled during active infection. The germline V gene encodes CDR1 LNHDA and CDR2 SQIVND (reference sequence). The CDR3 length is 13 residues. V was trimmed by 2 bases and J by 2 bases, leaving 6 bases between them. Only in-frame clones appear in the TCRdb table, and some are missing; sequencing was by immunoSEQ multiplex PCR. This sample has approximately 500,000 clones, with roughly 89% found just once. The sequenced sample consisted of peripheral blood. This receptor was taken from a woman between 45 and 60 years old with COVID-19, enrolled during active disease. The rearrangement joins TRBV19 to TRBJ2-5, with D unclear. CDR3 sequence reads: CASSIQEQETQYF. DNA of the CDR3: TGTGCCAGTAGTATACAGGAACAAGAGACCCAGTACTTC.